This TCR beta chain stems from a study of T cell changes during pregnancy in multiple sclerosis. Method: immunoSEQ multiplex PCR; TCRdb's copy keeps in-frame clones and lacks some. The table includes 25,000 to 35,000 clones, around nine tenths detected once. This CDR3 is 14 amino acids long. The germline gives CDR1 MDHEN, CDR2 SYDVKM. Trimming took off 7 bases at V and 2 bases at J, with 14 bases between the two ends. J is TRBJ1-1 and V is TRBV28, with unresolved D. The sequences come from CD8+ T cells from peripheral blood mononuclear cells, collected before pregnancy. The clonotype was recovered from a female donor with multiple sclerosis, enrolled in a pregnancy study. The CDR3 loop is CASNLAAINTEAFF. CDR3 coding DNA: TGTGCCAGCAACCTGGCGGCGATCAACACTGAAGCTTTCTTT.